This T cell receptor beta chain was captured by sequencing in a study of T-cell memory formation after mild COVID-19. General study results and limits: Pre-infection memory held some responding clones, suggesting pre-existing cross-reactive T cells responded.

There are a few counts of this clonotype. No antigen is known for it. TCRdb fed the 5' RACE reads into MiXCR, producing one record per CDR3 protein. This table has about 260,000 distinct CDR3 sequences, around 8% appearing once. This sequence originates from a man aged 18 to 30 who had mild COVID-19 (a few samples of this study predate the infection). Cell type and time point are not known. The sample consisted of PBMCs or a T cell subset sorted from them (not recorded which).

The DNA of the CDR3 is TGTGCCAGCAGCGCGCAGGGTTCTGGGGCCAACGTCCTGACTTTC. The encoded protein is CASSAQGSGANVLTF. The genes are TRBV9 and TRBJ2-6, with a tentative D call TRBD1 (5 bases). The germline V gene encodes CDR1 SGDLS and CDR2 YYNGEE. This CDR3 region has 15 residues. Trimming shortened V by 3 bases and J by 1 base, and 8 bases separated the two germline ends.